These 32 T cell receptor beta chains were sequenced from one sample in a study of T cells in women clearing cervical HPV infection. TCRdb keeps only in-frame clones here, not all; method: immunoSEQ multiplex PCR. The specimen's table records about 26,000 clones. Sample: blood buffy coat. The receptors were gathered from a woman aged 18 to 69 with a cervical HPV16 infection that either progressed to CIN3+ or cleared (not recorded which).

Comments on this clone: Read coverage stops 3 residues before the CDR3 terminus; the germline J gene supplies the remainder. The rearrangement links TRBV7-3 to TRBJ1-2; D is perhaps TRBD1 (5 bases). This CDR3 region has 15 residues. The germline V gene has CDR1 SGHTA and CDR2 FQGTGA. The CDR3 protein is CASSTTSGGYNDYTF. CDR3 DNA (partial): TGTGCCAGCAGCACGACCAGCGGGGGATACAATGAC.

CDR3 amino acids: CASSYSGTGRYEQYF. The part of the CDR3 DNA that was read is TGCGCCAGCAGTTATTCCGGGACAGGGCGATACGAG. This chain links TRBV10-2 with TRBJ2-7, with 9 bases fitting TRBD1. The CDR3 goes on 3 residues after the read ends, and that part is filled in from the germline J gene. CDR3 length: 15 amino acids. V was clipped by 5 bases and J by 4 bases; unmatched bases: 9. CDR1 and CDR2 (germline): WSHSY, SAAADI.

As concerns this clone: The missing CDR3 end, 3 residues past where the read stops, is filled in from the germline J gene. This rearrangement joins TRBV7-3 to TRBJ1-1; possibly TRBD1 for D (6 bases). CDR3 length equals 14 residues. Trimming left V 7 bases short and J 3 bases short, with 15 bases between. CDR1 SGHTA and CDR2 FQGTGA come from the germline V gene. CDR3 protein: CASTRGARDTEAFF. Partial CDR3 DNA: TGTGCCAGCACTCGGGGGGCGCGAGACACTGAA.

In regard to this clone: The read terminates 3 residues before the CDR3 end, so the remaining end is supplied by the germline J gene. The chain is built from TRBV5-1 and TRBJ2-5; possibly TRBD2 for D (6 bases). The CDR3 length is 13 residues. V lost 4 bases to trimming and J lost 4 bases, with 11 bases between them. Germline CDR1 SGHRS, CDR2 YFSETQ. The CDR3 sequence: CASSQGLSETQYF. CDR3 DNA (partial): TGCGCCAGCAGCCAGGGACTTTCAGAGACC.

About this clone: The read ends 3 residues shy of where the CDR3 ends; the end is completed using the germline J gene. J is TRBJ1-1 and V is TRBV6-2 or TRBV6-3; D uncertain. This CDR3 is 13 amino acids long. Germline lookup yields CDR1 MNHEY and CDR2 SVGEGT. V was clipped by 6 bases and J by 6 bases, with 14 bases between them. Partial CDR3 DNA: TGTGCCAGCAGCGACCCAGGATCTCCTGAA. This codes for CASSDPGSPE. The complete CDR3 protein is CASSDPGSPEAFF.

About this clone: The sequenced fragment ends 3 residues before the CDR3 boundary, so the rest is inferred from the germline J gene. The chain joins TRBV2 to TRBJ1-2; D is ambiguous. CDR1 is SNHLY and CDR2 is FYNNEI in the germline V gene. The CDR3 contains 12 residues. Deletions cut 8 bases from V and 6 bases from J, with 13 bases between. The sequenced CDR3 bases are TGTGCCAGCCGGCAGGCGTTACATGGC. As protein: CASRQALHG. Given in full, the CDR3 is CASRQALHGYTF. The variable domain in full, completed from reference TRBV2 and TRBJ1-2, reads EPEVTQTPSHQVTQMGQEVILRCVPISNHLYFYWYRQILGQKVEFLVSFYNNEISEKSEIFDDQFSVERPDGSNFTLKIRSTKLEDSAMYFCASRQALHGYTFGSGTRLTVV.

The part of the CDR3 DNA that was read is TGTGCCAGCAGCCCTAGGGGGCCCCGCCTCTCTGGGGCTAACGTA. It codes for CASSPRGPRLSGANV. The complete CDR3 sequence is CASSPRGPRLSGANVLFF. This chain links TRBV7-3 with TRBJ1-4; 7 nucleotides align to TRBD1. The read finishes 3 residues shy of the CDR3 end, and the germline J gene is used to complete it. Germline V lookup: CDR1 SGHTA, CDR2 FQGTGA. CDR3 size: 18 residues.

In regard to this clone: The read ends 3 residues shy of where the CDR3 ends; the end is completed using the germline J gene. This chain joins TRBV7-2 and TRBJ2-5; D not certain. Germline loops: CDR1 SGHTA, CDR2 FQGNSA. V shed 3 bases and J shed 5 bases, with 7 bases lying between them. The CDR3 contains 12 residues. Incomplete CDR3 DNA: TGTGCCAGCAGCTTCTACGGGGAGACC. Its translation: CASSFYGET. The complete CDR3 reads CASSFYGETQYF.

On this clone itself: The sequenced fragment ends 3 residues before the CDR3 boundary, so the rest is inferred from the germline J gene. This rearrangement joins TRBV30 to TRBJ2-2; 9 bases line up with TRBD1. The V gene's germline CDR1 is GTSNPN and CDR2 SVGIG (reference sequence). J was trimmed by 5 bases and V by 3 bases; bases with no gene match: 4. The CDR3 runs 14 residues. CDR3 bases read: TGTGCCTGGAGCGGGACAGGGATAACCGGGGAG. Translated: CAWSGTGITGE. The full CDR3 sequence reads CAWSGTGITGELFF.

With regard to this clone: The CDR3 goes on 3 residues after the read ends, and that part is filled in from the germline J gene. The chain employs TRBV2 and TRBJ1-1; 8 positions agree with TRBD1. V trimming: 6 bases; J trimming: 5 bases; junction bases outside the gene matches: 11. Germline CDR1 reads SNHLY; CDR2 reads FYNNEI. The CDR3 totals 15 residues. CDR3 DNA (partial): TGTGCCAGCAGCAAGGACAGGGCAGGAAGAACTGAA. Translation: CASSKDRAGRTE. The complete CDR3 reads CASSKDRAGRTEAFF.

Worth noting for this clone: The sequence runs out 3 residues before the end of the CDR3; the remainder is reconstructed from the germline J gene. The chain recombines TRBV5-1 with TRBJ2-3; 8 bases fit TRBD1. In germline, CDR1 is SGHRS, CDR2 YFSETQ. This CDR3 comprises 15 residues. CDR3 residues: CASSLFGQGQETQYF. CDR3 DNA, as far as it was read: TGCGCCAGCAGCCTCTTCGGACAGGGCCAAGAGACG.

On this clone: The read ends 3 residues before the CDR3 terminus; that terminus is restored from the germline J gene. J is TRBJ1-4 and V is TRBV19; 8 nucleotides agree with TRBD1. The CDR3 runs 14 residues. J was trimmed by 10 bases and V by 6 bases; bases with no gene match: 10. CDR1 and CDR2 from the germline V gene are LNHDA and SQIVND (reference sequence). The covered CDR3 bases are TGTGCCAGTAGCCCGGGACAGGCGCTGGGAAAA. Translated, it gives CASSPGQALGK. The entire CDR3 protein is CASSPGQALGKLFF.

Concerning this clone: The CDR3 end is not reached by the read, which stops 3 residues before it; the germline J gene fills it in. This chain uses TRBV6-1 with TRBJ1-3, with a possible D match to TRBD1 (5 bases). V lost 3 bases and J 0 bases, leaving 12 bases between the germline ends. The germline gives CDR1 MNHNS, CDR2 SASEGT. This CDR3 has 16 residues. Partial CDR3 DNA: TGTGCCAGCAGTGAGGTCAGGGCGTCCTCTGGAAACACC. Translating gives CASSEVRASSGNT. The CDR3 in full is CASSEVRASSGNTIYF.

In regard to this clone: The CDR3 end falls 3 residues outside the read, so it is completed with the germline J gene. V usage is TRBV7-2 and J usage is TRBJ1-6; D might be TRBD1 (5 bases). CDR3 length: 14 amino acids. V was clipped by 3 bases and J by 8 bases, with 11 bases between them. Per germline, CDR1 SGHTA and CDR2 FQGNSA. The CDR3 loop is CASSFLDRDSPLHF. The CDR3 DNA, read in part, is TGTGCCAGCAGCTTCTTAGACAGAGATTCACCC.

As for this clone: The read stops 3 residues short of the end of the CDR3; the missing end is completed from the germline J gene. The chain combines TRBV19 with TRBJ2-7, with 8 bases fitting TRBD1. J was trimmed by 3 bases and V by 3 bases; bases with no gene match: 7. From germline, CDR1 is LNHDA and CDR2 SQIVND (reference sequence). CDR3 length: 15 residues. Incomplete CDR3 DNA: TGTGCCAGTAGTATCCGCAGGGGGCTCCGCTACGAG. Its translation: CASSIRRGLRYE. The entire CDR3 protein is CASSIRRGLRYEQYF. The whole variable domain, remainder taken from reference TRBV19 and TRBJ2-7, is DGGITQSPKYLFRKEGQNVTLSCEQNLNHDAMYWYRQDPGQGLRLIYYSQIVNDFQKGDIAEGYSVSREKKESFPLTVTSAQKNPTAFYLCASSIRRGLRYEQYFGPGTRLTVT.

A remark on this clone: The read falls 3 residues short of the CDR3 end, and the missing part is taken from the germline J gene. The V and J genes are TRBV7-9 and TRBJ2-5, with a weak D call TRBD1 (5 bases). The germline V gene has CDR1 SEHNR and CDR2 FQNEAQ (reference sequence). The CDR3 loop spans 13 amino acids. V dropped 11 bases and J dropped 3 bases, with 16 bases sitting between them. CDR3 DNA, as far as it was read: TGTGCCTCGGGCGCCAGGGTAGAAGAGACC. It encodes CASGARVEET. The whole CDR3 protein reads CASGARVEETQYF.

On this clone itself: The read falls 3 residues short of the CDR3 end, and the missing part is taken from the germline J gene. The rearrangement uses TRBV7-9 and TRBJ1-1; tentatively, D is TRBD1 (6 bases). V gave up 3 bases and J gave up 4 bases, with 12 bases separating them. CDR3 length equals 14 residues. The germline V gene has CDR1 SEHNR and CDR2 FQNEAQ (reference sequence). CDR3 residues: CASSFDLRGTEAFF. The CDR3 DNA, read in part, is TGTGCCAGCAGCTTTGACCTCAGGGGCACTGAA.

As to this clone: The CDR3 is cut off 3 residues early in the read; its end comes from the germline J gene. J is TRBJ2-5 and V is TRBV5-1, with TRBD1 identical over 7 bases. This CDR3 has 16 amino acids. The germline CDR1 and CDR2 sequences are SGHRS and YFSETQ. J lost 2 bases, V lost 3 bases, and 10 bases had no gene match. The covered CDR3 bases are TGCGCCAGCAGCTCTGGGACAGCCGGACGACAAGAGACC. Amino acids: CASSSGTAGRQET. The whole CDR3 protein is CASSSGTAGRQETQYF.

With respect to this clone: With the read ending 3 residues before the CDR3 end, the germline J gene is used to fill in that end. The rearrangement links TRBV10-3 to TRBJ1-2, with D possibly being TRBD1 (6 bases). The CDR3 is 13 residues long. Germline CDR1 reads ENHRY; CDR2 reads SYGVKD. Deletions cut 11 bases from V and 3 bases from J, with 16 bases between. This CDR3 reads CAATWTEHYGYTF. Incomplete CDR3 DNA: TGTGCCGCGACATGGACAGAACACTATGGC.

Details on this clone: The read ends 3 residues shy of where the CDR3 ends; the end is completed using the germline J gene. V gene TRBV6-2 or TRBV6-3 combines with J gene TRBJ1-2; D ambiguous. The CDR3 is made up of 12 amino acids. Germline V gives CDR1 MNHEY, CDR2 SVGEGT. The part of the CDR3 DNA that was read is TGTGCCAGCAGTTATCTCCCCTACGAC. This translates into CASSYLPYD. The complete CDR3 reads CASSYLPYDYTF.

Turning to this clone: The sequence runs out 3 residues before the end of the CDR3; the remainder is reconstructed from the germline J gene. The chain carries TRBV2 and TRBJ1-6; D is ambiguous. The germline V gene has CDR1 SNHLY and CDR2 FYNNEI. This CDR3 region has 11 residues. The covered CDR3 bases are TGTGCCAGCAGCGGGGTTCGAACC. The encoded protein is CASSGVRT. The whole CDR3 protein is CASSGVRTLHF.

As regards this clone: The read falls 3 residues short of the CDR3 end, and the missing part is taken from the germline J gene. The gene calls are TRBV30 and TRBJ1-1, with D perhaps TRBD1 (6 bases). Germline V gene sequence: CDR1 GTSNPN, CDR2 SVGIG (reference sequence). There are 15 residues in the CDR3. V dropped 2 bases and J dropped 2 bases, with 15 bases sitting between them. CDR3 bases read: TGTGCCTGGAGTCCTCGGACAGCCTTCAACACTGAA. Translated, it gives CAWSPRTAFNTE. The entire CDR3 is CAWSPRTAFNTEAFF.

About this clone: The CDR3 end lies 3 residues beyond the end of the read and is filled in from the germline J gene. This chain connects TRBV7-2 to TRBJ1-2; D gene unclear. From germline, CDR1 is SGHTA and CDR2 FQGNSA. CDR3 length: 15 amino acids. Incomplete CDR3 DNA: TGTGCCAGCAGCTTAGTTAGCCTAGCTTCAGATACC. Its protein is CASSLVSLASDT. The whole CDR3 sequence reads CASSLVSLASDTYTF.

As for this clone: The read stops 3 residues short of the end of the CDR3; the missing end is completed from the germline J gene. V is TRBV6-2 or TRBV6-3 and J is TRBJ1-4, with a tentative D call TRBD1 (5 bases). The germline V gene has CDR1 MNHEY and CDR2 SVGEGT. CDR3 length: 15 amino acids. The germline V and J ends were trimmed by 6 bases and 8 bases, with 19 bases remaining between them. The CDR3 reads CASRPKTVSREKLFF. Partial CDR3 DNA: TGTGCCAGCAGACCGAAGACAGTTTCGAGAGAAAAA.

Of note for this clone: The CDR3 extends 3 residues past the end of the read, so its final part is completed from the germline J gene. V is TRBV5-1 and J is TRBJ1-2; no clear D. The CDR3 is 13 residues long. Trimming pared 5 bases from V and 1 base from J, leaving 9 bases between. Germline-derived CDR1 and CDR2 are SGHRS and YFSETQ. The CDR3 is CASRGLFNYGYTF. The CDR3 bases that were read are TGCGCCAGCAGGGGCTTGTTTAACTATGGC.

Partial CDR3 DNA: TGTGCCAGCAGGACGATAGCGGCTAGCACAGATACG. It yields the protein CASRTIAASTDT. The whole CDR3 protein is CASRTIAASTDTQYF. The rearrangement joins TRBV7-2 to TRBJ2-3, with D perhaps matching TRBD2 (6 bases). The read is 3 residues too short to cover the CDR3 end, so that end is filled in from the germline J gene. The germline V and J ends were trimmed by 6 bases and 0 bases, with 13 bases remaining between them. Germline V gene sequence: CDR1 SGHTA, CDR2 FQGNSA. The CDR3 spans 15 residues.

Notes on this clone: The read falls 3 residues short of the CDR3 end, and the missing part is taken from the germline J gene. The chain is built from TRBV18 and TRBJ1-2, with 11 nucleotides matching TRBD1. CDR3 length: 14 amino acids. Looked up from germline, CDR1 is KGHSH and CDR2 is LQKENI. Unmatched junction bases numbered 5, after V lost 4 bases and J lost 7 bases. CDR3 sequence reads: CASSRDRGNSGYTF. The sequenced part of the CDR3 DNA is TGTGCCAGCTCACGGGACAGGGGGAATAGTGGC.

Concerning this clone: The read terminates 3 residues before the CDR3 end, so the remaining end is supplied by the germline J gene. The chain is built from TRBV28 and TRBJ2-5, with 12 positions matching TRBD1. The V gene's germline CDR1 is MDHEN and CDR2 SYDVKM. J gave up 5 bases and V 1 base, and 11 bases lay outside the gene matches. This CDR3 is 18 amino acids long. The CDR3 reads CASSLLEGGQGAWETQYF. Incomplete CDR3 DNA: TGTGCCAGCAGTTTATTGGAGGGGGGACAGGGGGCTTGGGAGACC.

In regard to this clone: The CDR3 extends 3 residues past the end of the read, so its final part is completed from the germline J gene. The identical CDR3 is also encoded by other nucleotide sequences in the sample. V usage is TRBV7-2 and J usage is TRBJ2-2; tentative D call: TRBD2 (6 bases). The CDR3 spans 14 residues. CDR1 SGHTA and CDR2 FQGNSA come from the germline V gene. The sequenced part of the CDR3 DNA is TGTGCCAGCAGCTTTGATAGCGGACCCAAGAAG. Protein sequence: CASSFDSGPKK. The complete CDR3 protein is CASSFDSGPKKLFF.

Its frequency marks this clone as medium-sized. The read stops 3 residues short of the end of the CDR3; the missing end is completed from the germline J gene. V and J are TRBV19 and TRBJ2-7, with a possible D match to TRBD2 (5 bases). Germline V gene data show CDR1 as LNHDA and CDR2 as SQIVND (reference sequence). V shed 1 base and J shed 5 bases, with 9 bases lying between them. This CDR3 region has 13 residues. The CDR3 sequence is CASSIAFGDEQYF. The DNA read from the CDR3 is TGTGCCAGTAGTATAGCCTTCGGGGACGAG.

On this clone: The observed sequence ends 3 residues before the CDR3 terminus, with the missing tail filled in from the germline J gene. The chain employs TRBV5-1 and TRBJ1-2; D is unresolved. V dropped 4 bases and J dropped 4 bases, with 11 bases sitting between them. Germline CDR1 reads SGHRS; CDR2 reads YFSETQ. This CDR3 has 13 amino acids. CDR3 DNA, as far as it was read: TGCGCCAGCAGCGGTACAGTCTCCTATGGC. Amino acids: CASSGTVSYG. The whole CDR3 reads CASSGTVSYGYTF.

About this clone itself: The read is 3 residues too short to cover the CDR3 end, so that end is filled in from the germline J gene. The chain links TRBV2 to TRBJ2-3, with D hard to call. This CDR3 is built from 13 residues. Germline values: CDR1 SNHLY, CDR2 FYNNEI. V was shortened by 4 bases and J by 4 bases, with 9 bases between the two germline ends. The sequenced part of the CDR3 DNA is TGTGCCAGCAGTGGAAGGGTCCCAGATACG. This translates into CASSGRVPDT. From start to end, the CDR3 is CASSGRVPDTQYF.